The rows below give T cell receptor beta chains drawn from one sample of a study of cytomegalovirus exposure and HLA in healthy donors. Method: immunoSEQ multiplex PCR; TCRdb's copy keeps in-frame clones and lacks some. The repertoire includes roughly 150,000 clones, more than 75% of them detected once, and 13% to 15% sits in the top ten. Sequencing input: PBMCs. Receptors were obtained from a middle-aged woman in good health and CMV-seronegative. Each CDR3 is given with its conserved first and last residue. The order of the fields is J gene, clone size, V gene, D gene, CDR3 protein, CDR3 DNA. The D gene is left open where the match is weak. Clone size appears in some rows only: once, few, many, or a class for an expanded clone.

>TRBJ1-5|few|TRBV4-2|NA
CASSQELTANQPQHF
TGTGCCAGCAGCCAAGAGTTGACAGCCAATCAGCCCCAGCATTTT
>TRBJ1-1|NA|TRBV6-5|NA
CASTRTGTPEAFF
TGTGCCAGCACCCGTACAGGGACCCCTGAAGCTTTCTTT
>TRBJ2-3|few|TRBV5-5|NA
CASSPAGLYTDTQYF
TGTGCCAGCAGCCCCGCGGGACTGTACACAGATACGCAGTATTTT
>TRBJ2-7|NA|TRBV7-9|TRBD2
CASRPPGGRAYEQYF
TGTGCCAGCAGGCCACCGGGGGGGAGGGCCTACGAGCAGTACTTC
>TRBJ2-1|NA|TRBV7-6|NA
CASSMTNNNEQFF
TGTGCCAGCAGCATGACAAACAACAATGAGCAGTTCTTC
>TRBJ1-5|NA|TRBV15|NA
CATSGGGRINQPQHF
TGTGCCACCAGCGGGGGGGGCCGAATCAATCAGCCCCAGCATTTT
>TRBJ2-7|few|TRBV5-8|TRBD1
CASSPGQGAYEQYF
TGTGCCAGCAGCCCGGGACAGGGAGCCTACGAGCAGTACTTC
>TRBJ1-5|NA|TRBV19|TRBD1
CASSTGTGPKNQPQHF
TGTGCCAGTAGTACCGGGACAGGGCCGAAGAATCAGCCCCAGCATTTT
>TRBJ2-3|NA|TRBV7-2|TRBD1
CASSLVGTGDPDTQYF
TGTGCCAGCAGCTTGGTGGGGACAGGGGATCCGGATACGCAGTATTTT
>TRBJ1-2|NA|TRBV18|NA
CASSPSFEASYTF
TGTGCCAGCTCACCTTCCTTCGAGGCCAGCTACACCTTC
>TRBJ2-5|NA|TRBV18|NA
CASSLYRRETQYF
TGTGCCAGCTCACTTTATAGGCGGGAGACCCAGTACTTC
>TRBJ1-4|NA|TRBV5-1|NA
CASSLGGEKLFF
TGCGCCAGCAGCTTGGGCGGGGAAAAACTGTTTTTT
>TRBJ2-5|NA|TRBV5-1|TRBD1
CASSLGGQSLETQYF
TGCGCCAGCAGCTTGGGGGGACAGAGTTTGGAGACCCAGTACTTC
>TRBJ2-5|NA|TRBV7-9|TRBD2
CASSQRSGGPQETQYF
TGTGCCAGCAGCCAACGTAGCGGGGGGCCCCAAGAGACCCAGTACTTC
>TRBJ2-2|NA|TRBV18|NA
CASDLGGRTGELFF
TGTGCCAGCGACCTAGGGGGAAGAACCGGGGAGCTGTTTTTT
>TRBJ2-2|once|TRBV27|TRBD2
CASSLPQGAGHTGELFF
TGTGCCAGCAGTTTACCCCAAGGAGCGGGGCACACCGGGGAGCTGTTTTTT
>TRBJ2-7|few|TRBV6-1|TRBD1
CASSTTGTGIDEQYF
TGTGCCAGCAGTACTACCGGGACAGGGATCGACGAGCAGTACTTC
>TRBJ2-2|NA|TRBV27|NA
CASSLRDSNTGELFF
TGTGCCAGCAGTTTGCGGGACAGCAACACCGGGGAGCTGTTTTTT
>TRBJ2-2|few|TRBV9|TRBD2
CASSVGLRGAVSTGELFF
TGTGCCAGCAGCGTAGGATTGCGGGGGGCGGTTAGCACCGGGGAGCTGTTTTTT
>TRBJ2-5|NA|TRBV6-5|NA
CASSFSDSPYQETQYF
TGTGCCAGCAGTTTTTCAGACAGCCCTTACCAAGAGACCCAGTACTTC
>TRBJ1-5|NA|TRBV6-1|NA
CASRVGGSNQPQHF
TGTGCCAGCAGAGTCGGGGGTAGCAATCAGCCCCAGCATTTT
>TRBJ2-2|NA|TRBV5-1|NA
CASSVDIAGELFF
TGCGCCAGCAGCGTTGACATTGCCGGGGAGCTGTTTTTT
>TRBJ2-3|NA|TRBV4-3|NA
CASSRDRTSKTQYF
TGCGCCAGCAGCCGCGACCGAACTAGCAAGACGCAGTATTTT
>TRBJ2-1|NA|TRBV4-1|TRBD2
CASSHRGTSGSNNEQFF
TGCGCCAGCAGCCATCGCGGGACTAGCGGGAGCAACAATGAGCAGTTCTTC
>TRBJ1-2|NA|TRBV28|NA
CASSLGHNYGYTF
TGTGCCAGCAGTTTGGGACATAACTATGGCTACACCTTC
>TRBJ2-1|NA|TRBV27|NA
CASNMGSGVYNEQFF
TGTGCCAGCAACATGGGTAGCGGCGTTTACAATGAGCAGTTCTTC
>TRBJ2-3|NA|TRBV7-2|NA
CASSLNIGPSRVSNF
TGTGCCAGCAGCTTAAACATCGGGCCCTCCAGGGTTTCGAATTTT
>TRBJ2-3|NA|TRBV7-9|TRBD2
CSSSVLAGGDTQYF
TGTTCCAGCAGCGTCCTAGCGGGGGGGGATACGCAGTATTTT
>TRBJ1-1|few|TRBV28|NA
CASSAPKQGTPRTEAFF
TGTGCCAGCAGTGCCCCTAAACAGGGAACCCCGAGGACTGAAGCTTTCTTT
>TRBJ1-1|NA|TRBV6-6|TRBD1
CASSSLGGGNTEAFF
TGTGCCAGCAGTTCTCTAGGGGGCGGGAACACTGAAGCTTTCTTT
>TRBJ2-7|few|TRBV11-1|TRBD2
CASSPLSGGDYEQYF
TGTGCCAGCAGCCCCCTGAGCGGGGGAGACTACGAGCAGTACTTC
>TRBJ2-7|NA|TRBV2|TRBD2
CASTVAGVGAYEQYF
TGTGCCAGCACCGTAGCGGGAGTAGGCGCCTACGAGCAGTACTTC
>TRBJ2-2|NA|TRBV29-1|TRBD1
CSVPGRDRGPGELFF
TGCAGCGTCCCCGGTAGGGACAGGGGGCCCGGGGAGCTGTTTTTT
>TRBJ1-4|NA|TRBV29-1|TRBD1
CSVLPRGTGNEKLFF
TGCAGCGTTCTTCCCAGGGGGACAGGGAATGAAAAACTGTTTTTT
>TRBJ1-2|NA|TRBV28|NA
CASSLDRGYGYTF
TGTGCCAGCAGTTTAGACCGGGGGTATGGCTACACCTTC
>TRBJ2-5|NA|TRBV6-8|TRBD2
CASSYRTSGRAGETQYF
TGTGCCAGCAGTTACAGGACTAGCGGGAGGGCCGGGGAGACCCAGTACTTC
>TRBJ2-1|NA|TRBV7-8|TRBD2
CASSPGTSPTEQFF
TGTGCCAGCAGCCCCGGGACTAGCCCCACTGAGCAGTTCTTC
>TRBJ2-7|NA|TRBV18|TRBD2
CASSEREGLEQYF
TGTGCCAGCTCAGAAAGGGAGGGGCTCGAGCAGTACTTC
>TRBJ1-2|NA|TRBV6-1|NA
CASSEGRVNYGYTF
TGTGCCAGCAGTGAGGGCAGGGTGAACTATGGCTACACCTTC
>TRBJ2-3|NA|TRBV7-2|TRBD2
CASSLTASGGPRAQYF
TGTGCCAGCAGCTTAACGGCTAGCGGGGGCCCTAGGGCGCAGTATTTT
>TRBJ2-2|once|TRBV4-3|NA
CASSQELANVNTGELFF
TGCGCCAGCAGCCAAGAATTGGCAAACGTAAACACCGGGGAGCTGTTTTTT
>TRBJ1-1|NA|TRBV7-9|NA
CSSSPGNTEAFF
TGTTCCAGCAGCCCAGGGAACACTGAAGCTTTCTTT
>TRBJ2-2|once|TRBV14|NA
CASSPRLTGELFF
TGTGCCAGCAGCCCTCGACTTACCGGGGAGCTGTTTTTT
>TRBJ1-2|NA|TRBV6-4|NA
CASSEEDSLHGYTF
TGTGCCAGCAGTGAGGAGGACAGCCTCCATGGCTACACCTTC
>TRBJ1-1|NA|TRBV6-5|NA
CASSPWAFNEAFF
TGTGCCAGCAGTCCATGGGCCTTTAACGAAGCTTTCTTT
>TRBJ2-2|NA|TRBV9|TRBD2
CASSKGTILTGELFF
TGTGCCAGCAGCAAAGGGACTATCCTCACCGGGGAGCTGTTTTTT
>TRBJ2-1|NA|TRBV6-5|TRBD2
CASRGGGIYNEQFF
TGTGCCAGCCGGGGGGGCGGGATTTACAATGAGCAGTTCTTC
>TRBJ2-7|NA|TRBV28|TRBD2
CASSSGTSREQYF
TGTGCCAGCAGTTCCGGGACTAGCCGAGAGCAGTACTTC